What follows is one T cell receptor (beta chain) and its context. The antigen is undetermined. The data derive from a study of blood T cells in healthy people across ages. This CDR3 spans 15 amino acids. Germline values: CDR1 LNHDA, CDR2 SQIVND (reference sequence). The junction had 5 bases not matched to a gene; V was cut back by 3 bases and J by 4 bases. Study results and caveats: Versus aged donors, long-lived donors had higher diversity and more naive CD4+ cells. Unknown donor CMV status possibly confounded expanded clonotype changes.

Sample-barcoded 5' priming and a J-beta primer mix drove a second PCR of about 7 to 11 cycles. A template-switch adaptor containing 12 random nucleotides labeled each cDNA molecule. Via MiXCR, TCRdb re-called the 5' RACE reads, giving one row per CDR3 protein. The profile shows about 720,000 distinct CDR3 sequences, roughly 20% of them singletons. Sequencing was performed on blood. This chain links TRBV19 with TRBJ2-3; 9 nucleotides align to TRBD2. This sequence originates from a man in his 70s in good health. CDR3 protein: CASSILAGGPDTQYF. The CDR3 DNA follows: TGTGCCAGTAGTATCCTCGCGGGGGGGCCAGATACGCAGTATTTT. The full variable domain, completed using reference TRBV19 and TRBJ2-3, is DGGITQSPKYLFRKEGQNVTLSCEQNLNHDAMYWYRQDPGQGLRLIYYSQIVNDFQKGDIAEGYSVSREKKESFPLTVTSAQKNPTAFYLCASSILAGGPDTQYFGPGTRLTVL.